The clone carrying this T cell receptor beta chain appeared once. RNA was extracted with the RNeasy kit, and a quantity of about 0.5 to 1 ug was reverse transcribed using random hexamers. One entry per CDR3 protein results from TCRdb running MiXCR on the immunoSEQ multiplex PCR reads. This table has 150,000 or so distinct CDR3 sequences, nearly 97% appearing once. The data are from a study of CD8 T cells in Susac syndrome. TCR beta sequencing was performed on blood CD8+ and CD4+ T cells. The multiple sclerosis controls, all treatment-naive patients, had relapsing-remitting disease that was stable or active. The CD8+ and CD4+ T cells were negatively isolated, with the TEMRA cells enriched by FACS. J was trimmed by 7 bases and V by 5 bases; bases with no gene match: 9. Germline V gene data show CDR1 as PRHDT and CDR2 as FYEKMQ (reference sequence). The CDR3 sequence is 14 residues long.

The source of this sequence is a human donor with multiple sclerosis. Input material: CD8+ T cells from PBMCs. This chain connects TRBV13 to TRBJ2-7, with TRBD1 matching 9 bases. CDR3 in DNA: TGTGCCAGCAGCCCCGGGACAGGGTTTTTGGAGCAGTACTTC. It specifies CASSPGTGFLEQYF.